One TCR beta chain is described in this entry. What it binds is unknown. TCRdb keeps only in-frame clones here, not all; method: immunoSEQ multiplex PCR. The data hold about 110,000 clones, with approximately 89% observed a single time. This sample was included in a study of OX40 agonist ivuxolimab in advanced cancers. In the study overall: Partial responses were achieved by three patients: one hepatocellular carcinoma, two cutaneous melanoma.

Study-wide points: Expanded peripheral T cell antigen specificity was not determined. Relative to CD4+, CD8+ T cells held more expanded clones on average.

This receptor was obtained from an adult with an advanced solid tumor such as melanoma, head and neck, liver or kidney cancer. Material: CD4+ or CD8+ T cells sorted from blood, obtained in a trial of the OX40 agonist ivuxolimab.

The CDR3 is CASSYHGSTNEKLFF. CDR3 coding DNA: TGTGCCAGCAGTTACCACGGCAGTACTAATGAAAAACTGTTTTTT. The chain carries TRBV6-5 and TRBJ1-4, with D unclear. Germline CDR1 and CDR2: MNHEY and SVGAGI. V lost 2 bases, J lost 2 bases, and 9 bases lay in between. The CDR3 is 15 residues long.